This T cell receptor beta chain originates from a study of identical twins. TCRdb re-called the 5' RACE reads through MiXCR, storing one row per CDR3 protein. The repertoire includes 1.5 million to 2 million distinct CDR3 sequences, around 29% of them detected once, and approximately 0.25% sits in the top ten. From germline, CDR1 is SEHNR and CDR2 FQNEAQ (reference sequence). Trimming left V 2 bases short and J 5 bases short, with 15 bases between. There are 15 residues in the CDR3. This clonotype was seen a few times. Sequenced material: cord blood. This chain joins TRBV7-9 and TRBJ1-1; D is possibly TRBD1 (6 bases). The receptor comes from a newborn girl in good health. CDR3 region: CASSLRGGTTTEAFF. DNA for the CDR3: TGTGCCAGCAGCTTACGTGGGGGCACGACGACTGAAGCTTTCTTT.